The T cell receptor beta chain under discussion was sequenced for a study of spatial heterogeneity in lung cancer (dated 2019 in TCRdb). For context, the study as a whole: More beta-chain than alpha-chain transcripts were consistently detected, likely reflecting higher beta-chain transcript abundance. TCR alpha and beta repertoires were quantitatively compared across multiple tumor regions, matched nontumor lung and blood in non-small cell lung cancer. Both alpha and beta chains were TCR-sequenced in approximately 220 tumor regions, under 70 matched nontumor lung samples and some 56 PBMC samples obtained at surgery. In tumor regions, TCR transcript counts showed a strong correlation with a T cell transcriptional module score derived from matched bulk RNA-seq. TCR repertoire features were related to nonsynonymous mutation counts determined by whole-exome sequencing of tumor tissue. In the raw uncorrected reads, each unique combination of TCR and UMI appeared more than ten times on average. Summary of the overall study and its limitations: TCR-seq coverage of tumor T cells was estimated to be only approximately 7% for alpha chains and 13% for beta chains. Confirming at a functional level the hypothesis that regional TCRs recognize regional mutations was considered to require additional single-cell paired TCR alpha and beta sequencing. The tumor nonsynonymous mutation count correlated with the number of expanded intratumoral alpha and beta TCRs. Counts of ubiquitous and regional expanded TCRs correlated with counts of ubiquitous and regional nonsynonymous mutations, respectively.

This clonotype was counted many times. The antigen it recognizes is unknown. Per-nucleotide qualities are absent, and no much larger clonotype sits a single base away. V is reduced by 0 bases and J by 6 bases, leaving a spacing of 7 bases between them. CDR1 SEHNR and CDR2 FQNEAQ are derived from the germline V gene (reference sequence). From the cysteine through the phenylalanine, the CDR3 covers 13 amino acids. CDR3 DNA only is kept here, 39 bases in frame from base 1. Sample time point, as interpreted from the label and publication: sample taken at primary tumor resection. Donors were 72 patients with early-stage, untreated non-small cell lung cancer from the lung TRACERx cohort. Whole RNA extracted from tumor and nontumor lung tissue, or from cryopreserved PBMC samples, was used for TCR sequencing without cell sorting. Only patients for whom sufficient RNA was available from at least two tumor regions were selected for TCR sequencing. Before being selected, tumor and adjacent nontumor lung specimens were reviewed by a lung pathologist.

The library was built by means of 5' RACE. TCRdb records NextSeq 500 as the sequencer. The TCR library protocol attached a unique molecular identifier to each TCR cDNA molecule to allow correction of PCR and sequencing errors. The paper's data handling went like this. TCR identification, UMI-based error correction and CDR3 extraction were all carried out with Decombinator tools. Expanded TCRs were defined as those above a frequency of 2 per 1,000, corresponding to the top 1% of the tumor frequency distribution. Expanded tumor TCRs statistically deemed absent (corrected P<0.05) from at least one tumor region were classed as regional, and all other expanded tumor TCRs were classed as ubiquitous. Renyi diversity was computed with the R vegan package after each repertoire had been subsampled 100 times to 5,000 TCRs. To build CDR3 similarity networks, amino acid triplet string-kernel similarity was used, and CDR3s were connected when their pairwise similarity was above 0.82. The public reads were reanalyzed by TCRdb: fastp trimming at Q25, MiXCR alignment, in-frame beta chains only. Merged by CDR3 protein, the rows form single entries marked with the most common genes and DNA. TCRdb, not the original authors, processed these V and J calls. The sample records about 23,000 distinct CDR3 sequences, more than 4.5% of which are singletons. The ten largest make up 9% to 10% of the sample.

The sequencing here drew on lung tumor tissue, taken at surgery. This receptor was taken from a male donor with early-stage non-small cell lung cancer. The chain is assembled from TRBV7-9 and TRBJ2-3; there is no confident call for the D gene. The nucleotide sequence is TGTGCCAGCAGCTTAGCAGAGTACGATACGCAGTATTTT. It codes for CASSLAEYDTQYF.